This passage covers 28 T cell receptor beta chains from one sample sequenced in a study of synovial regulatory T cells in juvenile arthritis. Sequencing used immunoSEQ multiplex PCR; TCRdb keeps in-frame clones, though not all of them. This repertoire includes 7,500 to 10,000 clones. Sequenced material: Treg cells from blood. As for subset: remaining (HLA-DR-negative) circulating blood Treg cells. The source is a donor younger than 35 with juvenile idiopathic arthritis.

The chain recombines TRBV30 with TRBJ2-7; checking the TCRdb D call of TRBD2 is not possible without DNA. The CDR3 is 12 residues long. A DNA sequence was not provided. Germline V lookup: CDR1 GTSNPN, CDR2 SVGIG (reference sequence). CDR3: CAWRWGDYEQYF.

The V and J genes are TRBV4-1 and TRBJ1-2. The CDR3 has 13 residues. DNA for this receptor is not on file. CDR1 and CDR2 (germline): MGHRA, YSYEKL. CDR3: CASSQGPDYGYTF.

This sequence joins TRBV6-1 and TRBJ2-3; TCRdb proposes TRBD2, but this gene call is untestable without DNA. This CDR3 region has 15 residues. The DNA is unrecorded. Germline V gene data show CDR1 as MNHNS and CDR2 as SASEGT. CDR3: CASSARRAPGDTQYF.

The chain links TRBV7-6 to TRBJ1-3. Germline loops: CDR1 SGHVS, CDR2 FNYEAQ. The CDR3 is 14 amino acids. Only the protein is on record. The CDR3 here is CASSRGVSGNTIYF.

This clone shows up as medium-sized (0.01 to 0.1%) by frequency. The chain links TRBV5-1 to TRBJ2-7; checking the TCRdb D call of TRBD2 is not possible without DNA. This CDR3 region has 16 residues. The DNA is not on file. From germline, CDR1 is SGHRS and CDR2 YFSETQ. CDR3 sequence: CASSLAVGLVKYEQYF.

The V and J genes are TRBV4-1 and TRBJ1-5; TCRdb's D call of TRBD1 is untestable without DNA. The CDR3 loop spans 16 amino acids. No coding sequence is recorded. CDR1 is MGHRA and CDR2 is YSYEKL in the germline V gene. The CDR3 loop is CASSQEQGASNQPQHF.

The chain carries TRBV2 and TRBJ1-5; as DNA is missing, the TRBD1 call by TCRdb cannot be tested. The CDR3 sequence is 16 residues long. The DNA is unrecorded. The germline CDR1 and CDR2 sequences are SNHLY and FYNNEI. CDR3 residues: CASSDGTGSGNQPQHF.

The chain has TRBV10-3 and TRBJ2-2; the D call of TRBD2 rests on TCRdb alone, since no DNA is present to check it. CDR3 length: 15 residues. Only the protein sequence is given. Germline-derived CDR1 and CDR2 are ENHRY and SYGVKD. CDR3 in amino acids: CASLGLAGSTGELFF.

This chain connects TRBV18 to TRBJ1-1; the TRBD1 assignment by TCRdb is unverifiable without DNA. Germline-derived CDR1 and CDR2 are KGHSH and LQKENI. The CDR3 sequence is 13 residues long. Only the protein is available. The CDR3 sequence is CASSPGQGTEAFF.

The chain has TRBV5-1 and TRBJ1-2. CDR3 length: 12 residues. No DNA was logged. The germline V gene encodes CDR1 SGHRS and CDR2 YFSETQ. CDR3 region: CASSNFEDSYTF.

The chain combines TRBV11-3 with TRBJ2-7; TCRdb's D call of TRBD2 is untestable without DNA. This CDR3 spans 13 amino acids. No DNA is given. The germline CDR1 and CDR2 sequences are SGHNT and YENEEA. The CDR3 region is CASSLVGSHEQYF.

The rearrangement uses TRBV28 and TRBJ1-2; the TCRdb D gene call, TRBD1, has no DNA to confirm it. The CDR3 contains 14 residues. This entry has no DNA. The germline V gene encodes CDR1 MDHEN and CDR2 SYDVKM. CDR3 region: CASETGAIYRDHTF.

The rearrangement joins TRBV5-1 to TRBJ2-3; TCRdb designates TRBD2, a call that cannot be tested without DNA. Germline values: CDR1 SGHRS, CDR2 YFSETQ. CDR3 length equals 12 residues. Nucleotide data are not available. The CDR3 sequence is CASSEGTDTQYF. Full variable domain (outside the CDR3, taken from reference TRBV5-1 and TRBJ2-3): KAGVTQTPRYLIKTRGQQVTLSCSPISGHRSVSWYQQTPGQGLQFLFEYFSETQRNKGNFPGRFSGRQFSNSRSEMNVSTLELGDSALYLCASSEGTDTQYFGPGTRLTVL.

The chain couples TRBV7-2 to TRBJ2-7; the D call of TRBD2 rests on TCRdb alone, since no DNA is present to check it. The CDR3 runs to 14 residues. No DNA is recorded. Germline V gives CDR1 SGHTA, CDR2 FQGNSA. Here the CDR3 reads CASSLRLAGGEQYF.

This chain joins TRBV11-1 and TRBJ2-7; TCRdb returns TRBD2, unconfirmable since there is no DNA. The CDR3 is 17 residues long. This entry has no DNA. From germline, CDR1 is SGHAT and CDR2 FQDESV (reference sequence). CDR3 region: CASSLAPTRLAGNEQYF.

J is TRBJ2-1 and V is TRBV13; TCRdb outputs TRBD2, but without DNA this stays unchecked. In germline, CDR1 is PRHDT, CDR2 FYEKMQ (reference sequence). The CDR3 is 22 amino acids. No DNA is given. The CDR3 spells CASSLFFPGGTSPSGGVNEQFF.

The chain recombines TRBV27 with TRBJ1-3; as DNA is missing, the TRBD1 call by TCRdb cannot be tested. The CDR3 loop spans 15 amino acids. The protein alone is recorded here. Germline V gives CDR1 MNHEY, CDR2 SMNVEV (reference sequence). The CDR3 spells CASSLSGTVGNTIYF.

The gene calls are TRBV28 and TRBJ2-1; TCRdb picks TRBD2, but there is no DNA to check that call. The germline CDR1 and CDR2 sequences are MDHEN and SYDVKM. CDR3 length: 15 amino acids. No nucleotide data were recorded. The CDR3 reads CASSLGGVSYNEQFF.

This chain connects TRBV15 to TRBJ1-1. This CDR3 is 14 amino acids long. The nucleotide record is missing. Germline assignment: CDR1 LNHNV and CDR2 YYDKDF (reference sequence). The CDR3 loop is CATSRGRFRTEAFF.

The chain joins TRBV28 to TRBJ2-5; TCRdb reports TRBD1, a call that lacks DNA to check it against. CDR1 is MDHEN and CDR2 is SYDVKM in the germline V gene. The CDR3 spans 15 residues. The protein alone is recorded here. The CDR3 loop is CASSLLDRSQETQYF.

The V gene is TRBV5-1, the J gene TRBJ2-2; the D call from TCRdb, TRBD1, cannot be confirmed without DNA. Germline-derived CDR1 and CDR2 are SGHRS and YFSETQ. This CDR3 region has 15 residues. This entry has no DNA. The CDR3 is CASSHGQGHTGELFF.

The chain employs TRBV4-1 and TRBJ2-1; checking the TCRdb D call of TRBD2 is not possible without DNA. The length of the CDR3 is 17 residues. No nucleotide data were recorded. Per germline, CDR1 MGHRA and CDR2 YSYEKL. The CDR3 loop is CASSRPKAAASYNEQFF.

This clone is classed as medium-sized by frequency. The chain is built from TRBV28 and TRBJ2-2; TCRdb gives TRBD2 as the D gene, but with no DNA this cannot be confirmed. The germline V gene encodes CDR1 MDHEN and CDR2 SYDVKM. The CDR3 length is 12 residues. No DNA has been recorded. The CDR3 loop is CASNLNTGELFF.

The V call is TRBV15, the J call TRBJ1-4. This CDR3 comprises 15 residues. No DNA appears here. Germline CDR1 is LNHNV and CDR2 is YYDKDF (reference sequence). CDR3 sequence: CATSRGRVTNEKLFF.

The rearrangement joins TRBV18 to TRBJ2-3; TCRdb indicates TRBD2, and absent DNA this call remains unverified. The CDR3 runs 15 residues. DNA is not on record. CDR1 is KGHSH and CDR2 is LQKENI in the germline V gene. This chain's CDR3 is CASSPSGRATDTQYF.

This chain uses TRBV7-9 with TRBJ1-2; TCRdb's D call, TRBD1, is unchecked because there is no DNA. The CDR3 covers 12 residues. No DNA sequence was recorded. CDR1 is SEHNR, CDR2 FQNEAQ, per germline (reference sequence). CDR3 loop: CASSSTGFGYTF.

This chain joins TRBV5-1 and TRBJ2-7; the D gene TCRdb calls, TRBD1, cannot be checked with no DNA. The CDR3 is 14 residues long. The record lacks a DNA sequence. CDR1 and CDR2 (germline): SGHRS, YFSETQ. CDR3: CASSGGQAEGSRYF.

This chain uses TRBV5-1 with TRBJ2-2. The germline gives CDR1 SGHRS, CDR2 YFSETQ. The CDR3 covers 14 residues. No DNA is listed. The CDR3 is CASSLGGPTGELFF.